This T cell receptor (beta chain) was captured in a study of vaccination effects on CD4 cells after COVID-19. Only in-frame clones appear in the TCRdb table, and some are missing; sequencing was by immunoSEQ multiplex PCR. The sample has tens of thousands of clones, around 77% seen once. Points on this clone: Its antigen remains unknown.

Sequencing was preceded by expansion of antigen-specific CD4+ T cells with viral peptide pools in the ViraFEST assay. It was after approximately 10 days of culture that CD4+ T cells were isolated. Negative nucleocapsid antibody tests before and after vaccination confirmed no previous SARS-CoV-2 infection. Cultures of around 2.2 million PBMC per well contained 10 IU/ml IL-2 plus 10 ug/ml peptides. This material consisted of CD4+ T cells from PBMCs cultured with HCoV-NL63 spike peptides, taken before COVID-19 vaccination. This sequence was found in a human donor who received a COVID-19 vaccine.

CDR3 nucleotide sequence: TGTGCCAGCAGTTACCGGGGGCAAGAGACCCAGTACTTC. Translated, it gives CASSYRGQETQYF. The V and J genes are TRBV6-5 and TRBJ2-5; tentative D call: TRBD2 (6 bases). In germline, CDR1 is MNHEY, CDR2 SVGAGI. CDR3 length equals 13 residues. With 2 bases removed from V and 2 bases from J, the gap between germline ends came to 6 bases.